This entry concerns a single T cell receptor (beta chain). Other DNA sequences in the same sample also yield this CDR3. The sample comes from a study of Ad26.COV2.S vaccination and SARS-CoV-2 variants. Noted treatment: 15 to 20 received Ad26.COV2.S at low or high dose, single or two shots; about 5 received placebo; per-sample allocation not given. After the first vaccine or placebo injection, samples were drawn on day 63. Spike of the Wuhan-strain SARS-CoV-2 was expressed by an Ad26 vector, which formed the vaccine. Sequenced by immunoSEQ multiplex PCR; TCRdb stores in-frame clones only, minus some. The sample yields around 300,000 clones, approximately 87% seen once. The V gene lost 1 base and the J gene lost 1 base, with 4 bases spanning the gap. This CDR3 comprises 13 residues.

The sample was peripheral blood, taken in a trial of Ad26.COV2.S vaccine versus placebo. The chain couples TRBV12-3 or TRBV12-4 to TRBJ1-1; D call uncertain. This receptor was obtained from a person between 18 and 65 years old who received the Ad26.COV2.S COVID-19 vaccine or a placebo. CDR3 coding DNA: TGTGCCAGCAGTTTAGGCCCGAACACTGAAGCTTTCTTT. The encoded protein is CASSLGPNTEAFF.